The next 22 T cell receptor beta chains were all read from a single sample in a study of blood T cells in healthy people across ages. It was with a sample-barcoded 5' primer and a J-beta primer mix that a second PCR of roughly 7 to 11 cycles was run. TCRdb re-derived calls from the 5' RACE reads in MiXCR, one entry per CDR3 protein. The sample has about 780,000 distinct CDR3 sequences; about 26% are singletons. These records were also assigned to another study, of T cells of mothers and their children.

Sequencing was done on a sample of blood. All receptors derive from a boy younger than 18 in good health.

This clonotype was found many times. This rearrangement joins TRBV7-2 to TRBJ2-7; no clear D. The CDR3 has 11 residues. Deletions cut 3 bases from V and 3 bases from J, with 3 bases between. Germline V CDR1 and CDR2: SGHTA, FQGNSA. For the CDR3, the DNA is TGTGCCAGCAGCTTCCTCTACGAGCAGTACTTC. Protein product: CASSFLYEQYF.

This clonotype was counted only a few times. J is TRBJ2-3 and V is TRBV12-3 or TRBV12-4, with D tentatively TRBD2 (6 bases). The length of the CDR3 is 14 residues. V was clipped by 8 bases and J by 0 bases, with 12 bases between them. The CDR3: CASGVAASTDTQYF. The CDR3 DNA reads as TGTGCCAGCGGAGTAGCGGCTAGCACAGATACGCAGTATTTT.

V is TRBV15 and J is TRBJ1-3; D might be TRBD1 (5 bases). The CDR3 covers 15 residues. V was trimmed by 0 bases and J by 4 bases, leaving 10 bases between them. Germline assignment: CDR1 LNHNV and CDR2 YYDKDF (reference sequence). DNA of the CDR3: TGTGCCACCAGCAGAGATCCAGGGTACGGAAACACCATATATTTT. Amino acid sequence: CATSRDPGYGNTIYF.

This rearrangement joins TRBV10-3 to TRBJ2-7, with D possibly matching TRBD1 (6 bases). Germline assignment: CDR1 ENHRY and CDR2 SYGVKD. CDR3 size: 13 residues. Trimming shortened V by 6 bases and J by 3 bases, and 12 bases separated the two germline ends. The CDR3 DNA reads TGTGCCATCAGCTCGACAGGCTACTACGAGCAGTACTTC. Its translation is CAISSTGYYEQYF.

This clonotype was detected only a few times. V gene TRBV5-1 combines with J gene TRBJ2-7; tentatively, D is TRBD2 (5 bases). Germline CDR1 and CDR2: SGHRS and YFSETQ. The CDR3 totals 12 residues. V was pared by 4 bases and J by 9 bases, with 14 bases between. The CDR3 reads CASSNGLPPQYF. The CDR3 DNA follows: TGCGCCAGCAGCAACGGACTGCCGCCGCAGTACTTC.

CDR3 nucleotide sequence: TGTGCCGGAGGAGGGGATAACTATGGCTACACCTTC. Its translation is CAGGGDNYGYTF. The chain uses TRBV12-3 or TRBV12-4 and TRBJ1-2, with TRBD1 as a possible D gene (5 bases). The CDR3 consists of 12 residues. V lost 11 bases to trimming and J lost 1 base, with 11 bases between them.

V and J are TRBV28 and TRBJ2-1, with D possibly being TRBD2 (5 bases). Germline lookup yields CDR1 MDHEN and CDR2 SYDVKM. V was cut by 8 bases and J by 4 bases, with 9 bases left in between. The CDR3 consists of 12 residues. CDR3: CASEGGYNEQFF. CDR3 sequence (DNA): TGTGCCAGCGAGGGCGGGTACAATGAGCAGTTCTTC.

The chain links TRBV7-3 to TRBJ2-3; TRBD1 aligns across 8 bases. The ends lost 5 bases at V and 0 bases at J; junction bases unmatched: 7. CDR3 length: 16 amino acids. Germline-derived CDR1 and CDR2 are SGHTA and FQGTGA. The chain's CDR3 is CASSTGAGGSTDTQYF. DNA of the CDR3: TGTGCCAGCAGCACAGGGGCAGGGGGCAGCACAGATACGCAGTATTTT.

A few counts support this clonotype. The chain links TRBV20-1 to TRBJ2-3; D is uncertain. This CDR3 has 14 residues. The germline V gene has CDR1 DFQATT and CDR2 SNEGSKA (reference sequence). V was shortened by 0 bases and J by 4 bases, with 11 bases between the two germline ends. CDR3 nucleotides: TGCAGTGCTAGAGATCGACCCACCGCAGATACGCAGTATTTT. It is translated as CSARDRPTADTQYF.

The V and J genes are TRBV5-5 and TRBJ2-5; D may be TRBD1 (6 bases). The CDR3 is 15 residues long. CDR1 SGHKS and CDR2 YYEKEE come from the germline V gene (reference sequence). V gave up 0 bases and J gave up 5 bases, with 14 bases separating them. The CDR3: CASSLVQGGAETQYF. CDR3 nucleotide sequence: TGTGCCAGCAGCTTGGTACAGGGTGGGGCGGAGACCCAGTACTTC.

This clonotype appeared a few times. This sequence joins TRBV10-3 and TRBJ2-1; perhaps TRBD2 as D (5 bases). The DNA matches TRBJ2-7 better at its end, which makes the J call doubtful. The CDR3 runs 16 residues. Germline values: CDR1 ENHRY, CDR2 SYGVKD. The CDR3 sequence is CAISESGPGNGNEQYF. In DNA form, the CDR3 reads TGTGCCATCAGTGAGTCTGGCCCGGGGAATGGAAACGAGCAGTACTTC.

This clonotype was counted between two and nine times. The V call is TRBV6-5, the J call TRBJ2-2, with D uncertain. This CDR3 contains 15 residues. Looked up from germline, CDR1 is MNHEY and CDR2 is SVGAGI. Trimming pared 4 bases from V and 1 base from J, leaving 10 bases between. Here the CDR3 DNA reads TGTGCCAGCAGTTTAGGGTTTGGGAACACCGGGGAGCTGTTTTTT. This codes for CASSLGFGNTGELFF.

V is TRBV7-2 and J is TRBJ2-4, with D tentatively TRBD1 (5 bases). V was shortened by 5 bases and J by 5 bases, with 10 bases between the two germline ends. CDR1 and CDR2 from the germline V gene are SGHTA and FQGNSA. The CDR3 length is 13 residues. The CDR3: CASSSQGQNIQYF. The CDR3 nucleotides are TGTGCCAGCAGCAGTCAGGGTCAAAACATTCAGTACTTC.

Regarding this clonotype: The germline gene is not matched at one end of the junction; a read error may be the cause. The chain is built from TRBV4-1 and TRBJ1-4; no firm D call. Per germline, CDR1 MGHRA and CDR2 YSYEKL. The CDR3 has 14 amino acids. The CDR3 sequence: CANSQLTTSEKLFF. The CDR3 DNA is TGCGCCAACAGCCAACTGACTACAAGTGAAAAACTGTTTTTT.

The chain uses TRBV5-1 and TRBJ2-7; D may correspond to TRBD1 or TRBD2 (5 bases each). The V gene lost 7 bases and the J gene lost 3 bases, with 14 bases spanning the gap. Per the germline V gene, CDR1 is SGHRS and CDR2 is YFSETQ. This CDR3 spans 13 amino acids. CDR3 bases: TGCGCCAGCGCTGGCGGGCAGGGCTACGAGCAGTACTTC. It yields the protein CASAGGQGYEQYF.

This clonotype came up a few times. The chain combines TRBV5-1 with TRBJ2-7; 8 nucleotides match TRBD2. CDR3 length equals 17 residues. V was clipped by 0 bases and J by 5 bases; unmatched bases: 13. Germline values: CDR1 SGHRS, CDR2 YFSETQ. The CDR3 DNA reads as TGCGCCAGCAGCTTGGCGGGGCCGGGACTAGTGTTGGACGAGCAGTACTTC. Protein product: CASSLAGPGLVLDEQYF.

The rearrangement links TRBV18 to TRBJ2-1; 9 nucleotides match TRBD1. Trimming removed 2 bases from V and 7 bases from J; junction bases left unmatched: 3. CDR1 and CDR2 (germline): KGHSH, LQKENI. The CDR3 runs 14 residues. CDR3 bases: TGTGCCAGCTCACCAAGGACAGGGGAGAATGAGCAGTTCTTC. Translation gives CASSPRTGENEQFF.

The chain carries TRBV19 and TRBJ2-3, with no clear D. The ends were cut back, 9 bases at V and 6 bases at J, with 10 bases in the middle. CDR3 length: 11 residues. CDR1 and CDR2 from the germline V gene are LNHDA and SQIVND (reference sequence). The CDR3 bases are TGTGCCAGCATCTTAGGGGATACGCAGTATTTT. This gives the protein CASILGDTQYF. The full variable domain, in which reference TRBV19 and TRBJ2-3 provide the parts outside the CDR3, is DGGITQSPKYLFRKEGQNVTLSCEQNLNHDAMYWYRQDPGQGLRLIYYSQIVNDFQKGDIAEGYSVSREKKESFPLTVTSAQKNPTAFYLCASILGDTQYFGPGTRLTVL.

As DNA, the CDR3 is TGTGCCACCCAGGGTCAACGGGAGACCCAGTACTTC. Translating gives CATQGQRETQYF. The gene calls are TRBV2 and TRBJ2-5; D perhaps matches TRBD1 (5 bases). The germline CDR1 and CDR2 sequences are SNHLY and FYNNEI. Trimming left V 10 bases short and J 5 bases short, with 14 bases between. The CDR3 has 12 amino acids.

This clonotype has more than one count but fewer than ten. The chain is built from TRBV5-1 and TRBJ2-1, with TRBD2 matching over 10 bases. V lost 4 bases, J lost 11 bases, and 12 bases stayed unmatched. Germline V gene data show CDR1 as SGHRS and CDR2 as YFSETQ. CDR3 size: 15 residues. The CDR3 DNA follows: TGCGCCAGCAGCCCTAGGACTAGCGGTACTACAAAGCAGTTCTTC. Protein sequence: CASSPRTSGTTKQFF.

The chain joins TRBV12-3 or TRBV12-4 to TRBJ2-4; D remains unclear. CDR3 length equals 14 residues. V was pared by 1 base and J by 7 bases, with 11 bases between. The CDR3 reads CASSLDPRYNIQYF. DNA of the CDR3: TGTGCCAGCAGTTTAGACCCTCGATATAACATTCAGTACTTC.

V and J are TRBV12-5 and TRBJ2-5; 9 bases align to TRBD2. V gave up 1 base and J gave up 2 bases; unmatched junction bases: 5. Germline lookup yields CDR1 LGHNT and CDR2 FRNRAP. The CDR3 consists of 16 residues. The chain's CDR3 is CASGLGVAGEQETQYF. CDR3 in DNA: TGTGCTAGTGGTTTGGGGGTAGCGGGGGAGCAAGAGACCCAGTACTTC.